The T cell receptor beta chain described here comes from a study of human T cells and chemical hapten exposure. About the study: The study enrolled mostly female patients with alopecia areata, totalis or universalis.

This clonotype occurred many times. The germline V and J ends were trimmed by 1 base and 7 bases, with 8 bases remaining between them. Germline loops: CDR1 SGHAT, CDR2 FQNNGV. The CDR3 sequence is 14 residues long. Time point reported: patch test 2, 6 weeks after DPC sensitization. The sample's treatment: therapeutic diphenylcyclopropenone sensitization with weekly scalp DPC. Library construction involved attaching unique molecular identifiers to individual cDNA molecules, which allowed quantitative, reproducible TCR counting. TCRdb independently ran MiXCR on the RACE reads; one entry per CDR3 protein. Among about 54,000 distinct CDR3 sequences, 7.5% to 10% were seen once, and the ten largest hold about 1.8%.

This clonotype was sampled from a woman aged 45-65 years with alopecia areata. Some clones in this sample may be carry-over from other donors' samples. The J gene is TRBJ1-6, the V gene TRBV11-2; D is undetermined. This specimen was whole blood, taken in connection with sensitization to the hapten diphenylcyclopropenone (DPC). CDR3 region: CASSLGQINSPLHF. CDR3 bases: TGTGCCAGCAGCTTAGGGCAGATCAATTCACCCCTCCACTTT.